A selection of T cell receptor beta chains follows, all from one sample in a study of cytotoxic CD8 clonotypes in ibrutinib-treated CLL. TCRdb's copy holds only in-frame clones and misses some; the assay was immunoSEQ multiplex PCR. The sample lists some 120,000 clones, around four fifths occurring once. Sequenced here: PBMCs, sampled after 24 months of ibrutinib treatment. The receptors here all came from a human donor with chronic lymphocytic leukemia. The CDR3 runs from the conserved cysteine through the conserved F or W. A D gene is named only where the DNA matches it firmly. Rows give clone size only sometimes, using once, few, many, or a class for an expanded clone.

D | J | V | size | CDR3 | DNA
. | TRBJ1-3 | TRBV5-1 | . | CASSLGQSSGNTIYF | TGCGCCAGCAGCCTCGGACAGAGCTCTGGAAACACCATATATTTT
TRBD1 | TRBJ1-6 | TRBV7-2 | . | CASSPQGQLNSPLHF | TGTGCCAGCAGCCCCCAGGGACAGCTGAATTCACCCCTCCACTTT
. | TRBJ1-1 | TRBV9 | . | CASSVSRAGPGTEAFF | TGTGCCAGCAGCGTCTCGCGGGCAGGGCCAGGCACTGAAGCTTTCTTT
. | TRBJ1-2 | TRBV14 | few | CASSQDRGYGYTF | TGTGCCAGCAGCCAAGATCGTGGGTATGGCTACACCTTC
TRBD2 | TRBJ2-2 | TRBV28 | . | CASSPRLAGVLNTGELFF | TGTGCCAGCAGTCCGCGACTAGCGGGGGTCTTGAACACCGGGGAGCTGTTTTTT
. | TRBJ2-3 | TRBV27 | . | CASSLALTSTDTQYF | TGTGCCAGCAGTTTAGCCCTTACTAGCACAGATACGCAGTATTTT
. | TRBJ1-1 | TRBV7-3 | . | CASSLQGQNTEAFF | TGTGCCAGCAGCCTTCAAGGACAGAACACTGAAGCTTTCTTT
. | TRBJ1-2 | TRBV7-9 | few | CASTSRKDNYGYTF | TGTGCCAGCACCTCGAGGAAGGATAACTATGGCTACACCTTC
TRBD1 | TRBJ1-5 | TRBV28 | . | CASTQDRGPSNQPQHF | TGTGCCAGCACCCAGGACAGGGGGCCGAGCAATCAGCCCCAGCATTTT
. | TRBJ1-3 | TRBV30 | . | CAWGRTGNTIYF | TGTGCCTGGGGGCGAACGGGAAACACCATATATTTT
. | TRBJ2-5 | TRBV20-1 | . | CSSQFQETQYF | TGCAGTTCACAGTTCCAAGAGACCCAGTACTTC
TRBD1 | TRBJ2-7 | TRBV19 | . | CASSPGTGGYNEQYF | TGTGCCAGTAGCCCCGGGACAGGGGGGTACAACGAGCAGTACTTC
. | TRBJ2-7 | TRBV6-5 | . | CASSRDLFGEQYF | TGTGCCAGCAGTCGCGATCTGTTCGGCGAGCAGTACTTC
TRBD1 | TRBJ2-7 | TRBV11-1 | once | CASSPRDRGTYEQYF | TGTGCCAGCAGCCCAAGGGACAGGGGCACGTACGAGCAGTACTTC
. | TRBJ2-7 | TRBV5-1 | . | CASSLGYGYEQYF | TGCGCCAGCAGCCTAGGATACGGCTACGAGCAGTACTTC
. | TRBJ2-3 | TRBV7-9 | many | CASSLEVGHTQYF | TGTGCCAGCAGCTTAGAGGTGGGACATACGCAGTATTTT
TRBD1 | TRBJ2-3 | TRBV18 | . | CASSPRTGGRDTQYF | TGTGCCAGCTCACCGAGGACAGGGGGCCGGGATACGCAGTATTTT